The 28 T cell receptor beta chains listed next were all sequenced from one sample in a study of cytomegalovirus exposure and HLA in healthy donors. The PCR had 60 Vbeta and 13 Jbeta primers. Produced via immunoSEQ multiplex PCR; TCRdb's table is partial and in-frame only. The sample has 95,000 to 150,000 clones; roughly 75% are singletons. Specimen: PBMCs. All receptors derive from a female donor in good health and CMV-seronegative.

The rearrangement uses TRBV5-1 and TRBJ2-5; 10 bases agree with TRBD2. Germline assignment: CDR1 SGHRS and CDR2 YFSETQ. The CDR3 runs 16 residues. With 4 bases clipped from V and 1 base from J, the junction kept 7 bases outside the gene matches. The CDR3 DNA sequence: TGCGCCAGCAGCCCCCCGGCTAGCGGGGGCCAAGAGACCCAGTACTTC. Amino acid sequence: CASSPPASGGQETQYF.

The chain links TRBV5-1 to TRBJ2-7; 7 bases align to TRBD1. The CDR3 sequence is 14 residues long. J was trimmed by 0 bases and V by 4 bases; bases with no gene match: 4. Germline V gene data show CDR1 as SGHRS and CDR2 as YFSETQ. This chain's CDR3 is CASSRGQNSYEQYF. In nucleotides, the CDR3 is TGCGCCAGCAGCAGGGGACAGAACTCCTACGAGCAGTACTTC.

The genes are TRBV10-1 and TRBJ2-7; possible D gene TRBD2, 5 bases. This CDR3 contains 14 residues. Per the germline V gene, CDR1 is WNHNN and CDR2 is SYGVQD (reference sequence). The V end was cut by 3 bases, the J end by 5 bases, with 14 bases between. CDR3 loop: CASSDGRVLDEQYF. CDR3 DNA: TGCGCCAGCAGTGATGGGAGAGTCTTGGACGAGCAGTACTTC.

A few counts support this clone. This chain connects TRBV10-3 to TRBJ2-7, with D perhaps matching TRBD2 (5 bases). There are 13 residues in the CDR3. Between the trimmed V and J ends, which lost 11 bases and 2 bases, there was a span of 16 bases. Per germline, CDR1 ENHRY and CDR2 SYGVKD. The CDR3 is CASGRGYPYEQYF. As DNA, the CDR3 is TGTGCCTCGGGTAGAGGGTACCCCTACGAGCAGTACTTC.

The chain links TRBV28 to TRBJ1-1, with 7 bases matching TRBD1. Germline V CDR1 and CDR2: MDHEN, SYDVKM. Losses at the gene ends were 7 bases for V and 11 bases for J; bases not matched to a gene: 7. The CDR3 is 11 amino acids. CDR3 in amino acids: CASIQGVSAFF. The CDR3 DNA reads TGTGCCAGCATCCAGGGGGTTTCGGCTTTCTTT.

The chain employs TRBV5-5 and TRBJ2-3, with 7 nucleotides matching TRBD1. Germline V lookup: CDR1 SGHKS, CDR2 YYEKEE (reference sequence). The CDR3 runs to 14 residues. V was clipped by 4 bases and J by 5 bases; unmatched bases: 7. CDR3 region: CASSTDRAEDTQYF. DNA of the CDR3: TGTGCCAGCAGCACAGACAGGGCCGAAGATACGCAGTATTTT.

The V and J genes are TRBV6-5 and TRBJ1-4, with a weak D call TRBD1 (5 bases). CDR3 size: 13 residues. Trimming left V 5 bases short and J 10 bases short, with 14 bases between. CDR1 and CDR2 (germline): MNHEY, SVGAGI. CDR3 residues: CASSQDIALKLFF. CDR3 sequence (DNA): TGTGCCAGCAGTCAGGACATTGCTCTAAAACTGTTTTTT.

The chain links TRBV7-6 to TRBJ1-1, with TRBD1 matching 8 bases. The CDR3 totals 15 residues. Germline CDR1 reads SGHVS; CDR2 reads FNYEAQ. J gave up 4 bases and V 5 bases, and 9 bases lay outside the gene matches. The CDR3 region is CASSPQGARSTEAFF. The CDR3 DNA sequence: TGTGCCAGCAGCCCTCAGGGGGCGCGGAGCACTGAAGCTTTCTTT.

The chain links TRBV30 to TRBJ1-1; unclear D gene. Germline loops: CDR1 GTSNPN, CDR2 SVGIG (reference sequence). There are 16 residues in the CDR3. The V gene lost 0 bases and the J gene lost 0 bases, with 14 bases spanning the gap. CDR3 protein: CAWSVLGGRVNTEAFF. The DNA for the CDR3 is TGTGCCTGGAGTGTTCTCGGTGGGCGAGTGAACACTGAAGCTTTCTTT.

V is TRBV7-2 and J is TRBJ1-2; possibly TRBD1 for D (6 bases). Germline CDR1 reads SGHTA; CDR2 reads FQGNSA. The CDR3 runs to 13 residues. V was clipped by 3 bases and J by 8 bases, with 13 bases between them. This chain's CDR3 is CASSFSGAGGYTF. Written as DNA, the CDR3 is TGTGCCAGCAGCTTTTCAGGGGCCGGGGGCTACACCTTC.

The gene calls are TRBV10-2 and TRBJ1-3, with D perhaps TRBD1 (6 bases). V was trimmed by 6 bases and J by 1 base, leaving 13 bases between them. Germline CDR1 is WSHSY and CDR2 is SAAADI. This CDR3 is built from 15 residues. DNA of the CDR3: TGCGCCAGCAGCGGACCAGGGGTTTCTGGAAACACCATATATTTT. As protein: CASSGPGVSGNTIYF.

CDR3 protein: CASSLESGNNEQFF. CDR3 bases: TGTGCCAGCAGCTTAGAATCGGGAAACAATGAGCAGTTCTTC. The chain joins TRBV7-2 to TRBJ2-1, with D maybe TRBD2 (5 bases). Germline CDR1 reads SGHTA; CDR2 reads FQGNSA. V lost 1 base to trimming and J lost 5 bases, with 9 bases between them. The CDR3 runs 14 residues.

The V and J genes are TRBV28 and TRBJ1-4; D gene ambiguous. In germline, CDR1 is MDHEN, CDR2 SYDVKM. This CDR3 has 15 amino acids. V was clipped by 5 bases and J by 1 base, with 11 bases between them. The CDR3 DNA reads as TGTGCCAGCAGTGCGCACAGTCGAACTAATGAAAAACTGTTTTTT. This codes for CASSAHSRTNEKLFF. Full variable domain (outside the CDR3, taken from reference TRBV28 and TRBJ1-4): DVKVTQSSRYLVKRTGEKVFLECVQDMDHENMFWYRQDPGLGLRLIYFSYDVKMKEKGDIPEGYSVSREKKERFSLILESASTNQTSMYLCASSAHSRTNEKLFFGSGTQLSVL.

J is TRBJ2-3 and V is TRBV4-1, with a possible D match to TRBD1 (5 bases). The CDR3 totals 17 residues. Germline V CDR1 and CDR2: MGHRA, YSYEKL. Trimming cost V 3 bases and J 3 bases, with 19 bases left between them. The CDR3 nucleotides are TGCGCCAGCAGCCAGGGAATACAGGCGACACTAACAGATACGCAGTATTTT. Its translation: CASSQGIQATLTDTQYF.

This clone was counted once. This rearrangement joins TRBV11-2 to TRBJ1-2; 7 positions agree with TRBD1. CDR3 length equals 14 residues. The trim removed 1 base at V and 2 bases at J, leaving 1 base unmatched. CDR1 SGHAT and CDR2 FQNNGV come from the germline V gene. CDR3 in DNA: TGTGCCAGCAGCTTAGCGACAGGGAACTATGGCTACACCTTC. It specifies CASSLATGNYGYTF. The variable domain in full, completed from reference TRBV11-2 and TRBJ1-2, reads EAGVAQSPRYKIIEKRQSVAFWCNPISGHATLYWYQQILGQGPKLLIQFQNNGVVDDSQLPKDRFSAERLKGVDSTLKIQPAKLEDSAVYLCASSLATGNYGYTFGSGTRLTVV.

The chain recombines TRBV4-1 with TRBJ2-7, with 8 bases lining up with TRBD2. The length of the CDR3 is 15 residues. Germline-derived CDR1 and CDR2 are MGHRA and YSYEKL. V lost 3 bases, J lost 4 bases, and 8 bases stayed unmatched. CDR3 nucleotides: TGCGCCAGCAGCCAGGCCGCAGCGGGAGCTTACGAGCAGTACTTC. Translation: CASSQAAAGAYEQYF.

The genes are TRBV5-1 and TRBJ1-5, with D maybe TRBD1 (6 bases). The CDR3 totals 14 residues. Deletions cut 4 bases from V and 0 bases from J, with 8 bases between. Germline CDR1 is SGHRS and CDR2 is YFSETQ. DNA for the CDR3: TGCGCCAGCAGCCTGGACAGTAGCAATCAGCCCCAGCATTTT. Amino acid sequence: CASSLDSSNQPQHF.

This chain links TRBV10-3 with TRBJ2-1; 11 bases are a match to TRBD2. V trimming: 4 bases; J trimming: 7 bases; junction bases outside the gene matches: 6. CDR1 is ENHRY and CDR2 is SYGVKD in the germline V gene. The CDR3 runs to 15 residues. The CDR3: CAISGVAGGLNEQFF. As DNA, the CDR3 is TGTGCCATCAGTGGGGTAGCGGGAGGGTTAAATGAGCAGTTCTTC.

This rearrangement joins TRBV30 to TRBJ1-1; the D gene is possibly TRBD1 (6 bases). Germline loops: CDR1 GTSNPN, CDR2 SVGIG (reference sequence). CDR3 length: 14 amino acids. Trimming took 2 bases from V and 1 from J, leaving 11 bases between them. As DNA, the CDR3 is TGTGCCTGGAGTTTCCGGACAGCGAACACTGAAGCTTTCTTT. Its translation is CAWSFRTANTEAFF.

J is TRBJ1-2 and V is TRBV11-2; TRBD1 agrees at 7 bases. The junction had 13 bases not matched to a gene; V was cut back by 6 bases and J by 6 bases. Germline CDR1 reads SGHAT; CDR2 reads FQNNGV. The CDR3 runs to 15 residues. The CDR3: CASRLQGTRLNGYTF. For the CDR3, the DNA is TGTGCCAGCAGGTTACAGGGGACAAGGCTGAATGGCTACACCTTC.

The count of this clone is one. The CDR3 sequence: CASSVLGTVNQPQHF. The DNA for the CDR3 is TGTGCCAGCAGTGTCCTCGGGACAGTCAATCAGCCCCAGCATTTT. The chain couples TRBV2 to TRBJ1-5; 7 bases match TRBD1. Germline assignment: CDR1 SNHLY and CDR2 FYNNEI. Trimming removed 4 bases from V and 3 bases from J; junction bases left unmatched: 6. The CDR3 consists of 15 residues.

The V and J genes are TRBV4-1 and TRBJ1-5, with D possibly TRBD1 on 6 matching bases. Trimming shortened V by 2 bases and J by 2 bases, and 10 bases separated the two germline ends. Germline V lookup: CDR1 MGHRA, CDR2 YSYEKL. The CDR3 loop spans 15 amino acids. Here the CDR3 DNA reads TGCGCCAGCAGCCAAAGTCGACAGGGCAATCAGCCCCAGCATTTT. This encodes CASSQSRQGNQPQHF.

This clone was observed a handful of times. The chain combines TRBV19 with TRBJ1-1; TRBD1 might be the D (5 bases). Per the germline V gene, CDR1 is LNHDA and CDR2 is SQIVND (reference sequence). The CDR3 totals 18 residues. Trimming took off 0 bases at V and 1 base at J, with 18 bases between the two ends. The CDR3 region has the DNA TGTGCCAGTAGTATAGATAGCCAGGGTTTGAGGTGGAACACTGAAGCTTTCTTT. It is translated as CASSIDSQGLRWNTEAFF.

The chain combines TRBV18 with TRBJ1-5; 8 nucleotides agree with TRBD1. The germline V gene encodes CDR1 KGHSH and CDR2 LQKENI. V lost 1 base to trimming and J lost 6 bases; unmatched junction nucleotides: 5. The CDR3 loop spans 15 amino acids. The CDR3 reads CASSPRTGRSQPQHF. Here the CDR3 DNA reads TGTGCCAGCTCACCACGGACAGGGAGGAGTCAGCCCCAGCATTTT.

This sequence joins TRBV19 and TRBJ1-4; 9 bases fit TRBD1. This CDR3 comprises 13 residues. V was clipped by 10 bases and J by 9 bases; unmatched bases: 9. Germline V CDR1 and CDR2: LNHDA, SQIVND (reference sequence). The CDR3 protein is CATRDRENKKLFF. The CDR3 bases are TGTGCCACCAGGGACAGGGAGAATAAAAAACTGTTTTTT.

This clone was seen more than once but under ten times. The chain's CDR3 is CASRTGSGNTIYF. The CDR3 nucleotides are TGTGCCAGCAGGACAGGATCTGGAAACACCATATATTTT. The gene calls are TRBV25-1 and TRBJ1-3; D may be TRBD1 (6 bases). The CDR3 loop spans 13 amino acids. CDR1 is MGHDK, CDR2 SYGVNS, per germline. Trimming took off 6 bases at V and 1 base at J, with 7 bases between the two ends.

This CDR3 is CASSYQTSGGPYEQYF. The CDR3, as DNA: TGTGCCAGCAGCTACCAGACTAGCGGGGGGCCCTACGAGCAGTACTTC. The genes are TRBV11-2 and TRBJ2-7, with 13 bases fitting TRBD2. The CDR3 consists of 16 residues. The germline V gene encodes CDR1 SGHAT and CDR2 FQNNGV. V dropped 4 bases and J dropped 2; count of bases not matched to a gene: 5.

V is TRBV9 and J is TRBJ2-3; 10 bases are shared with TRBD2. In germline, CDR1 is SGDLS, CDR2 YYNGEE. The CDR3 is made up of 15 amino acids. The V and J ends lost 7 bases and 0 bases, in that order; junction bases with no gene match: 5. CDR3 sequence: CASQREGRSTDTQYF. For the CDR3, the DNA is TGTGCCAGCCAGCGGGAGGGCCGGAGCACAGATACGCAGTATTTT.